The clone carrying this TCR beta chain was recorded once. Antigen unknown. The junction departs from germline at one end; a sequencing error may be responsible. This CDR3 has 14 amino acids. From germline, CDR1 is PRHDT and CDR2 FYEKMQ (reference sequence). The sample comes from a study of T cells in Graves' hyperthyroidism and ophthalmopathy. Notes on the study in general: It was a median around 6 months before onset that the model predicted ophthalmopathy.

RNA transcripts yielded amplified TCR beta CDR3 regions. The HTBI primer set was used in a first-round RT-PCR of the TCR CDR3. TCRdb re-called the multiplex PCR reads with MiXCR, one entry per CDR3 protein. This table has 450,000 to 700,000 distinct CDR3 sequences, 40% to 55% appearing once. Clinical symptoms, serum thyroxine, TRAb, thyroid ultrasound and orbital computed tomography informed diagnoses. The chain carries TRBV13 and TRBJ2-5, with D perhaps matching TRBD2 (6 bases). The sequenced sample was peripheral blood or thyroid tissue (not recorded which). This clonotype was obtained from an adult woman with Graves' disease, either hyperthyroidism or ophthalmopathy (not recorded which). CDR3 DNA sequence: TGCGCCAGCACCCCCGGGAGTGAAGGAGAGACCCAGTACTTC. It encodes CASTPGSEGETQYF. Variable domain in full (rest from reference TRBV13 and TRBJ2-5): AAGVIQSPRHLIKEKRETATLKCYPIPRHDTVYWYQQGPGQDPQFLISFYEKMQSDKGSIPDRFSAQQFSDYHSELNMSSLELGDSALYFCASTPGSEGETQYFGPGTRLLVL.